This TCR beta chain was found in a study of cytomegalovirus exposure and HLA in healthy donors (dated by TCRdb to the late 2010s). About the investigation overall: According to a later analysis, one platform produced both the roughly 110 validation repertoires and the 550 to 800 repertoires of the first cohort. The study was designed to test whether signatures of past pathogen exposure could be identified by cataloging public T cell receptors. A separate validation cohort of approximately 120 different subjects was used in addition to the roughly 720-subject first cohort. The study combined high-throughput TCR immunosequencing, statistical association of individual TCRs with disease status, and machine learning to predict cytomegalovirus infection status.

With respect to this clone: This receptor's antigen is unknown. No per-base quality is available; no much larger clone lies one base away.

The library came from the immunoSEQ multiplex PCR assay. Under the source paper's analysis protocol: A statistical classification framework was built for diagnosing cytomegalovirus status from the catalog of TCR beta chain sequences. This is the immuneACCESS table as TCRdb keeps it, with only in-frame sequences that have V and J called. A part of the clones is gone; compared with another copy, unresolved V genes explain less than half, and the rest is unexplained. V, J and clone size reflect that table, while D and trimming were determined from the DNA. Here the sample has roughly 300,000 clones; about nine tenths occur a single time. The ten largest clones capture more than 0.8% of the sample. The donors were included in the validation cohort of around 120 subjects, a group kept apart from the approximately 690-subject first cohort. Broad study findings and their caveats: The authors suggested that the approach could potentially be generalized to other disease states and immunological phenotypes. The classifier was reported to diagnose cytomegalovirus status with high specificity and sensitivity in both the original and validation cohorts. In the study, 150 to 200 TCR beta chains were listed as associated with cytomegalovirus. The validation cohort had no HLA typing available for a later analysis, so co-occurrence within that cohort was assessed over all 120 or so repertoires. A later analysis found that TCRs clustered in the first cohort also tended to co-occur in the 100 to 150 validation repertoires, with just under 95% of cluster scores above 0. A few of the identified cytomegalovirus-associated TCR beta chains were confirmed in vitro to be specific for cytomegalovirus antigens. Most TCR sequences were observed very rarely across donors, whereas some public TCRs were present in many individuals.

Per the germline V gene, SGHAT is the CDR1 and FQNNGV is the CDR2. From its cysteine to its phenylalanine, the CDR3 spans 16 amino acids. This entry keeps only the CDR3 DNA: 48 bases, framed from base 1. V is trimmed back by 4 bases and J by 8 bases, and the junction contains 16 bases that no gene match accounts for. The sequenced sample consisted of PBMCs. This sequence was found in a woman aged 18-29 years in good health and CMV-seronegative. In this chain, TRBV11-2 is recombined with TRBJ1-2; 7 central bases correspond to TRBD1. The CDR3 region has the sequence CASSSRTGPSVRGYTF. Read as DNA, the sequence is TGTGCCAGCAGCTCCCGGACAGGCCCCTCGGTGCGGGGCTACACCTTC.